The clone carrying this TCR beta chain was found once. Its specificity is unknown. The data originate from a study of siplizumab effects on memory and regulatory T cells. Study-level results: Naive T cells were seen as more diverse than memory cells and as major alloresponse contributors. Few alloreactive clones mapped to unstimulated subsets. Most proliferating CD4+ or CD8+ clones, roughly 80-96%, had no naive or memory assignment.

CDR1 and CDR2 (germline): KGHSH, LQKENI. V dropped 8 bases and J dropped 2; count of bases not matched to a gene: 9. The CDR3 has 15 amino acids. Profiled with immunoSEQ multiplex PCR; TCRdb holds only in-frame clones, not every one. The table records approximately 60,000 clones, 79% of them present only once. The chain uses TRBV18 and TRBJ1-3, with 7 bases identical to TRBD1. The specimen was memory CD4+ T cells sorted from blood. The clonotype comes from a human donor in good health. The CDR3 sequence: CASQSTGEAGNTIYF. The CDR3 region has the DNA TGTGCCAGCCAGTCAACAGGGGAAGCTGGAAACACCATATATTTT.